What follows is one TCR beta chain and its context. Original analysis: Nucleated cell number was recorded as an estimate derived from reference gene primer amplification. The data were produced by immunoSEQ multiplex PCR, yet TCRdb's version contains in-frame clones alone and is incomplete. Clone size and the V and J calls come from that table; the DNA yielded D and trimming. The repertoire holds under 250,000 clones, 89% seen once, with 3.5% to 4.5% in the top ten. The data were taken from a study of blood T cell repertoires in COVID-19. Turning to the study itself: Acute-phase and convalescent COVID-19 samples originated in the United States, Italy and Spain. The analysed material was cDNA or gDNA that came from T cells, B-cell-depleted T cells, or PBMCs.

The participants were between about 18 and 90 years old and came from about two dozen US areas. Trimming removed 0 bases from V and 5 bases from J, with 19 bases in between. CDR1 and CDR2 (germline): SGHVS, FQNEAQ. CDR3 length: 17 amino acids. Sample: PBMCs or T cells enriched from blood (not recorded which). V gene TRBV7-8 combines with J gene TRBJ2-5; D might be TRBD2 (6 bases). This receptor was taken from a woman under 40 with acute COVID-19. The CDR3 region has the DNA TGTGCCAGCAGCTTAGCCTCGGGGTGGGACTCCGGGGAGACCCAGTACTTC. This gives the protein CASSLASGWDSGETQYF.